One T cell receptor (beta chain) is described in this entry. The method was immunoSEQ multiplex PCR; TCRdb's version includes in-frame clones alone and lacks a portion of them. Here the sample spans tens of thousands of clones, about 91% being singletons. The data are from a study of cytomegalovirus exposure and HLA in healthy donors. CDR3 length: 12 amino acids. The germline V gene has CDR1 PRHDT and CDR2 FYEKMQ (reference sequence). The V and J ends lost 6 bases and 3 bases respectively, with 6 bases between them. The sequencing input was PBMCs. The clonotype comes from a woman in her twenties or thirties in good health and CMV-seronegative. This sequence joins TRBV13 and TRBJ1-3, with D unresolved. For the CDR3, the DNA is TGTGCCAGCAGAATCTTTGGAAACACCATATATTTT. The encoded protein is CASRIFGNTIYF.